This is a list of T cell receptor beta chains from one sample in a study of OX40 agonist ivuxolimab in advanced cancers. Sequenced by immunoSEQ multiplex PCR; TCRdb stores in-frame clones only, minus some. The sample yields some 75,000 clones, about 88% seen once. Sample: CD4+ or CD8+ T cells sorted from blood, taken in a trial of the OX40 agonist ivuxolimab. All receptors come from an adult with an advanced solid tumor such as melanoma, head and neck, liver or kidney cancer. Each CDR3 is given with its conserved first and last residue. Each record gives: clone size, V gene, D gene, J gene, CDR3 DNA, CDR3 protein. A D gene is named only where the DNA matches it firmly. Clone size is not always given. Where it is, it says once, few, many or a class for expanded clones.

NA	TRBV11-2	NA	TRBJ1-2	TGTGCCAGCAGCTCTCCAAGAGTCCGCGATGGCTACACCTTC	CASSSPRVRDGYTF
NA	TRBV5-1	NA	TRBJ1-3	TGCGCCAGCAGCTCGGGGGCACAGGCTGGAAACACCATATATTTT	CASSSGAQAGNTIYF
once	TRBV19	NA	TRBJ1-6	TGTGCCAGTAGTATTAACCGGGAGAGAAATTCACCCCTCCACTTT	CASSINRERNSPLHF
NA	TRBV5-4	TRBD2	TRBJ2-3	TGTGCCAGCGGTCTAGCGGGGGGGCCCCCGGGTACGCAGTATTTT	CASGLAGGPPGTQYF
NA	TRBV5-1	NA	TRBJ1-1	TGCGCCAGCAGCTTGTGGGGGAGTGGTGAAGCTTTCTTT	CASSLWGSGEAFF
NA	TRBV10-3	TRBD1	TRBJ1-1	TGTGCCATCAGTAAGACCGGGACAGGGATAGGCACTGAAGCTTTCTTT	CAISKTGTGIGTEAFF
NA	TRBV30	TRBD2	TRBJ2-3	TGTGCCTGGAGGGAGGGGCTAGCGGGAGTAGGAGATACGCAGTATTTT	CAWREGLAGVGDTQYF
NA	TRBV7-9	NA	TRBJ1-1	TGTGCCAGCAGCTTAGATTCCCGCCGAGCTTTCTTT	CASSLDSRRAFF
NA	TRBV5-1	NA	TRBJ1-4	TGCGCCAGCAGCTTGACAACTAATGAAAAACTGTTTTTT	CASSLTTNEKLFF
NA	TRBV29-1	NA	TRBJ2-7	TGCAGCGTTGCGGCACAGAGTTTAGCCTACGAGCAGTACTTC	CSVAAQSLAYEQYF
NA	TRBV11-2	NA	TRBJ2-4	TGTGCCAGCAGCCTCGGACTCAAAAACATTCAGTACTTC	CASSLGLKNIQYF
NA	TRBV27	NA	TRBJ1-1	TGTGCCAGCAAATCCCTGGGGGCAGGCCCAACTGAAGCTTTCTTT	CASKSLGAGPTEAFF
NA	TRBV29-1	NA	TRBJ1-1	TGCAGCGTTGTGGGGGCTCACACTGAAGCTTTCTTT	CSVVGAHTEAFF
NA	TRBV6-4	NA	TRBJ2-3	TGTGCCAGCAGTGATTTCGGTCTACCAGGAGATACGCAGTATTTT	CASSDFGLPGDTQYF
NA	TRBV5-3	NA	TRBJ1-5	TGTGCCAGAAGCTTGGAAACGGGAGGGGATTTCAATCAGCCCCAGCATTTT	CARSLETGGDFNQPQHF
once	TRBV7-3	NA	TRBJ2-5	TGTGCCAGCAGCTTAAGCGGGACATCTCAAGAGACCCAGTACTTC	CASSLSGTSQETQYF
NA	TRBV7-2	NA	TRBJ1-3	TGTGCCGGTTCCAAACAGGGAGGAAACACCATATATTTT	CAGSKQGGNTIYF
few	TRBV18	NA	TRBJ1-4	TGTGCCAGCTCACCCTCCACCGGGGAAAAACTGTTTTTT	CASSPSTGEKLFF
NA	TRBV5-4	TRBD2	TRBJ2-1	TGTGCCAGCAGCTTGGCCGGGGTAGCGGGAGAGGGTGAGCAGTTCTTC	CASSLAGVAGEGEQFF
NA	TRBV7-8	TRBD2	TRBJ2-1	TGTGCCAGCAGCCGGACTAGCGGGGGATACAATGAGCAGTTCTTC	CASSRTSGGYNEQFF
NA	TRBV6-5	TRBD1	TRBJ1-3	TGTGCCAGCAGAGCCACAGGGGGCGGAAACACCATATATTTT	CASRATGGGNTIYF
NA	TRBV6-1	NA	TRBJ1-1	TGTGCCAGCAGTGCAGCCCAGGCGAACACTGAAGCTTTCTTT	CASSAAQANTEAFF
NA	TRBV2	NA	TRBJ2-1	TGTGCCAGCAGTATCCGGGACTTTGAGCAGTTCTTC	CASSIRDFEQFF
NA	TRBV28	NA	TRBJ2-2	TGTGCCAGCACCCCCGGTAGGGGAGCCGGGGAGCTGTTTTTT	CASTPGRGAGELFF
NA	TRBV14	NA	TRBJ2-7	TGTGCCAGCAGCCCAAGTTCGCCCTACGAGCAGTACTTC	CASSPSSPYEQYF
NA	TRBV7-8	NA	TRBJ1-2	TGTGCCAGCAGCTTAGCTTGGCAGCAAGGTGGCTACACCTTC	CASSLAWQQGGYTF
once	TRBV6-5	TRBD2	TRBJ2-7	TGTGCCAGCAGTTACTGGACTAGCGGGGACCCCGGCGAGCAGTACTTC	CASSYWTSGDPGEQYF
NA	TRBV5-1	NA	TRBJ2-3	TGCGCCAGCAGCTTGGAGGGAAGCACAGATACGCAGTATTTT	CASSLEGSTDTQYF
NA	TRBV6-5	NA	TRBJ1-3	TGTGCCAGCAGTTACCGCCCGGGATCTGGAAACACCATATATTTT	CASSYRPGSGNTIYF
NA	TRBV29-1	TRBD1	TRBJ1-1	TGCAGCGTTGGACAGGGGGCCGGGAACACTGAAGCTTTCTTT	CSVGQGAGNTEAFF
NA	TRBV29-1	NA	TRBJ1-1	TGCAGCGTTCGGGGGGGCGTGACCACTGAAGCTTTCTTT	CSVRGGVTTEAFF
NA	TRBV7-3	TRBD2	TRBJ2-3	TGTGCCAGCAGCTTATCGGCGGGAGGGCCGTATCGTGATACGCAGTATTTT	CASSLSAGGPYRDTQYF
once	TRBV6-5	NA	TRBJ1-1	TGTGCCAGCAGTTCCCGGGTGAGGAGTTACACTGAAGCTTTCTTT	CASSSRVRSYTEAFF
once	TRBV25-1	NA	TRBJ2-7	TGTGCCAGCAGTTTTCTCGGGTACTACGAGCAGTACTTC	CASSFLGYYEQYF
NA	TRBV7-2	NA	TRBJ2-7	TGTGCCAGCAGCTTAGATTTGCGTCGGATCGAGCAGTACTTC	CASSLDLRRIEQYF
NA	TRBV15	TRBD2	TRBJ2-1	TGTGCCACCGCCCCGGGACTAGGGAATTTTCAGTTCTTC	CATAPGLGNFQFF
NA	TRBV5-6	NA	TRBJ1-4	TGTGCCAGTAACGGGCCCGCCAGAAAACTGTTTTTT	CASNGPARKLFF
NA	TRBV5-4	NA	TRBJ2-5	TGTGCCAGCAGCCCGACAGGAGGCCAAGAGACCCAGTACTTC	CASSPTGGQETQYF
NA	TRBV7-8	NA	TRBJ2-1	TGTGCCAGCAATTGGGAACTGAGCTCCTACAATGAGCAGTTCTTC	CASNWELSSYNEQFF
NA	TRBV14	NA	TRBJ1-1	TGTGCCAGCAGCCTTTACGGGGGGCGGACTGAAGCTTTCTTT	CASSLYGGRTEAFF
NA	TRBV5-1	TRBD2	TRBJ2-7	TGCGCCAGCAGCAAACTAGCGGGAGGGCCCTCGGGCTACGAGCAGTACTTC	CASSKLAGGPSGYEQYF
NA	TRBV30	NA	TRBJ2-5	TGTGCCTGGAGTGCTGGGCTCCAAGAGACCCAGTACTTC	CAWSAGLQETQYF
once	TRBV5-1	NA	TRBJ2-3	TGCGCCAGCAGTTGGGACCCCGATCGAGATACGCAGTATTTT	CASSWDPDRDTQYF
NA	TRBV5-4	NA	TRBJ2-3	TGTGCCAGCAGCTTGGGGTCAGGGCTGACAGATACGCAGTATTTT	CASSLGSGLTDTQYF
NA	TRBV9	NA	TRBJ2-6	TGTGCCAGCAGCGTATCCGGGACAAGCAGCTCTGGGGCCAACGTCCTGACTTTC	CASSVSGTSSSGANVLTF
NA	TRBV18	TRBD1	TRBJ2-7	TGTGCCAGCTCCCAAGCCTCGGGACAGGGCTACGAGCAGTACTTC	CASSQASGQGYEQYF
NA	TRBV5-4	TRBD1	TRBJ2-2	TGTGCCAGCAGCTCGGACAGGGGGGTGAGCACCGGGGAGCTGTTTTTT	CASSSDRGVSTGELFF
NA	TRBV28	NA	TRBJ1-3	TGTGCCAGCAGTGGGGAGGACGCCCGCTCTGGAAACACCATATATTTT	CASSGEDARSGNTIYF
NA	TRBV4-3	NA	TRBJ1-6	TGCGCCAGCAGCCAAGTTGCCGGGGTCGCTTCACCCCTCCACTTT	CASSQVAGVASPLHF